The 6 T cell receptor beta chains below all came from one sample that was sequenced in a study of T cells of healthy individuals. MiXCR, applied by TCRdb to the 5' RACE reads, yields one record per CDR3 protein. The table has about 96,000 distinct CDR3 sequences, about 16% seen once. These receptors were taken from a human donor in good health.

The chain links TRBV7-9 to TRBJ2-7; 11 bases align to TRBD2. The V segment lost 5 bases and the J segment 0 bases; nucleotides outside the gene matches: 9. From germline, CDR1 is SEHNR and CDR2 FQNEAQ (reference sequence). CDR3 length: 17 residues. CDR3 nucleotide sequence: TGTGCCAGCAGCCAGGGGCTAGCGGGGGGTTTCTCCTACGAGCAGTACTTC. It is translated as CASSQGLAGGFSYEQYF.

The V gene is TRBV20-1, the J gene TRBJ2-5; 9 bases are shared with TRBD1. V shed 0 bases and J 5 bases; nucleotides not matched to a gene: 7. Germline assignment: CDR1 DFQATT and CDR2 SNEGSKA (reference sequence). This CDR3 is 15 amino acids long. The CDR3 nucleotides are TGCAGTGCTAGAGATGGGGACAGGGCTGCGGAGACCCAGTACTTC. This codes for CSARDGDRAAETQYF.

This clonotype has just a few counts. The chain recombines TRBV29-1 with TRBJ2-1; D is perhaps TRBD2 (5 bases). The germline V and J ends were trimmed by 6 bases and 6 bases, with 12 bases remaining between them. From germline, CDR1 is SQVTM and CDR2 ANQGSEA. CDR3 length: 12 residues. The CDR3 spells CSVGGLSNEQFF. As DNA, the CDR3 is TGCAGCGTCGGAGGACTCTCCAATGAGCAGTTCTTC.

This clonotype was detected ten times or more. The chain is built from TRBV6-9 and TRBJ2-5; 14 nucleotides align to TRBD2. This CDR3 is built from 18 residues. Germline-derived CDR1 and CDR2 are MNHGY and SVAAGI. The V gene end was trimmed by 8 bases and the J gene end by 2 bases; junction bases not matched to a gene: 13. The CDR3 is CASLQARLAGGIQETQYF. CDR3 coding DNA: TGTGCCAGCTTACAGGCCCGACTAGCGGGGGGGATACAAGAGACCCAGTACTTC.

This clonotype was counted between two and nine times. The chain recombines TRBV2 with TRBJ2-7, with D possibly TRBD2 on 6 matching bases. Between the trimmed V and J ends, which lost 6 bases and 2 bases, there was a span of 8 bases. This CDR3 has 12 amino acids. Germline CDR1 and CDR2: SNHLY and FYNNEI. CDR3 bases: TGTGCCAGCAGGGAGGGTACCTACGAGCAGTACTTC. Residues: CASREGTYEQYF.

Only a few counts were recorded for this clonotype. V is TRBV29-1 and J is TRBJ2-7; D perhaps matches TRBD2 (6 bases). From germline, CDR1 is SQVTM and CDR2 ANQGSEA. The CDR3 runs 11 residues. Deletions cut 7 bases from V and 4 bases from J, with 11 bases between. The CDR3 here is CSGGTDYEQYF. For the CDR3, the DNA is TGCAGCGGTGGGACTGATTACGAGCAGTACTTC.